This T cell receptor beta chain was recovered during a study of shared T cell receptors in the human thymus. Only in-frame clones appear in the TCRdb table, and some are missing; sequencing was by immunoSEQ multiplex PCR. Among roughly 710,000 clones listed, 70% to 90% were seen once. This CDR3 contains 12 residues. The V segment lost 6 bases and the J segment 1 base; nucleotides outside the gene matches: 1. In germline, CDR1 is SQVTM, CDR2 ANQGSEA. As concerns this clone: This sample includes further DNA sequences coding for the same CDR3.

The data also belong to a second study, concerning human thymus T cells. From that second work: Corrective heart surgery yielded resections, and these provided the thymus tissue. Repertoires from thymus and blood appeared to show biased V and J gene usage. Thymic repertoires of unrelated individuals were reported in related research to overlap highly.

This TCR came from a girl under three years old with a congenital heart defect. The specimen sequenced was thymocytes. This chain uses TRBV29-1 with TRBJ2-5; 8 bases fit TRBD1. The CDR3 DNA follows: TGCAGCGTCGACAGGGGCCAAGAGACCCAGTACTTC. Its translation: CSVDRGQETQYF.